Following are 21 T cell receptor beta chains from one sample sequenced in a study of T cell responses to AZD1222 COVID-19 vaccine (dated by TCRdb to the early 2020s). The protocol used for the library was the immunoSEQ multiplex PCR assay. TCRdb holds this immuneACCESS table with in-frame rearrangements only. Some clones are missing; in checked studies, unresolved V genes explain under half, and the rest has no known cause. This sample holds roughly 100,000 clones; roughly 87% were observed only once. About 5% of the sample lies in the top ten. Per the publication, the time point label means: baseline before first vaccination. The starting material was peripheral blood, obtained on day 0 of AZD1222 vaccination. These receptors all stem from an adult in good health.

The chain uses TRBV30 and TRBJ2-1, with 8 positions matching TRBD2. Germline loops: CDR1 GTSNPN, CDR2 SVGIG (reference sequence). The CDR3 has 15 residues. The V segment lost 2 bases and the J segment 4 bases; nucleotides outside the gene matches: 7. CDR3 sequence: CAWSRGSGVYNEQFF. CDR3 sequence (DNA): TGTGCCTGGAGTAGAGGTAGCGGGGTTTACAATGAGCAGTTCTTC.

The rearrangement uses TRBV11-2 and TRBJ1-1; 9 bases are a match to TRBD1. There are 14 residues in the CDR3. The V and J ends lost 5 bases and 4 bases, in that order; junction bases with no gene match: 5. The germline CDR1 and CDR2 sequences are SGHAT and FQNNGV. CDR3 nucleotide sequence: TGTGCCAGCAGCAGATGGGACAGGGTCACTGAAGCTTTCTTT. It specifies CASSRWDRVTEAFF.

The chain couples TRBV12-3 or TRBV12-4 to TRBJ1-6, with D unclear. The CDR3 contains 12 residues. The V end was cut by 8 bases, the J end by 7 bases, with 9 bases between. The CDR3 region has the DNA TGTGCCAGCTCGTTGGGGAATTCACCCCTCCACTTT. It codes for CASSLGNSPLHF.

V and J are TRBV27 and TRBJ1-5; TRBD1 matches at 12 bases. The CDR3 consists of 18 residues. CDR1 MNHEY and CDR2 SMNVEV come from the germline V gene (reference sequence). The ends lost 5 bases at V and 6 bases at J; junction bases unmatched: 14. Here the CDR3 reads CASSPHRDRGLRGQPQHF. The CDR3 nucleotides read TGTGCCAGCAGTCCACACCGGGACAGGGGGCTTCGGGGTCAGCCCCAGCATTTT.

The rearrangement links TRBV6-6 to TRBJ1-2; perhaps TRBD1 as D (5 bases). Germline V gene lookup returns CDR1 MNHNY and CDR2 SVGAGI (reference sequence). The CDR3 sequence is 15 residues long. Trimming left V 2 bases short and J 7 bases short, with 17 bases between. The CDR3 here is CASSYIRQTAGGYTF. The CDR3 DNA follows: TGTGCCAGCAGTTACATTCGACAGACGGCGGGTGGCTACACCTTC.

This chain uses TRBV6-6 with TRBJ1-1; D not resolved. The CDR3 extends over 10 amino acids. Per the germline V gene, CDR1 is MNHNY and CDR2 is SVGAGI (reference sequence). V was clipped by 11 bases and J by 4 bases, with 8 bases between them. CDR3 DNA sequence: TGTGCCTCCCGGGCCACTGAAGCTTTCTTT. It is translated as CASRATEAFF.

This clone occurred once. The V gene is TRBV4-1, the J gene TRBJ1-5; no definite D call. Trimming cost V 0 bases and J 4 bases, with 13 bases left between them. Germline V gene lookup returns CDR1 MGHRA and CDR2 YSYEKL. CDR3 length: 16 amino acids. The CDR3 sequence is CASSQDLWQSNQPQHF. Written as DNA, the CDR3 is TGCGCCAGCAGCCAAGATCTTTGGCAGTCAAATCAGCCCCAGCATTTT.

The rearrangement joins TRBV29-1 to TRBJ2-5, with no clear D. There are 10 residues in the CDR3. Trimming took off 5 bases at V and 2 bases at J, with 3 bases between the two ends. Per the germline V gene, CDR1 is SQVTM and CDR2 is ANQGSEA. In DNA, the CDR3 is TGCAGCGTTTGGCAAGAGACCCAGTACTTC. Residues: CSVWQETQYF.

V gene TRBV4-2 combines with J gene TRBJ2-6; D may be TRBD2 (6 bases). This CDR3 spans 16 amino acids. Germline V gene lookup returns CDR1 LGHNA and CDR2 YNFKEQ. V was shortened by 0 bases and J by 2 bases, with 8 bases between the two germline ends. The CDR3 DNA follows: TGTGCCAGCAGCCAAGAGTCGGGGGCTGGGGCCAACGTCCTGACTTTC. Residues: CASSQESGAGANVLTF.

The chain couples TRBV29-1 to TRBJ1-2, with TRBD1 matching over 7 bases. From germline, CDR1 is SQVTM and CDR2 ANQGSEA. The CDR3 runs to 12 residues. V shed 7 bases, J shed 3 bases, and the junction held 5 bases outside the gene matches. The CDR3: CSARTGDYGYTF. The CDR3, as DNA: TGCAGCGCTCGGACAGGCGACTATGGCTACACCTTC.

The chain combines TRBV10-2 with TRBJ1-1, with D uncertain. V was shortened by 1 base and J by 2 bases, with 5 bases between the two germline ends. The CDR3 sequence is 13 residues long. Germline-derived CDR1 and CDR2 are WSHSY and SAAADI. The CDR3 spells CASSEWGNTEAFF. CDR3 DNA sequence: TGCGCCAGCAGTGAGTGGGGTAACACTGAAGCTTTCTTT.

The V gene is TRBV5-1, the J gene TRBJ1-1, with D hard to call. Germline-derived CDR1 and CDR2 are SGHRS and YFSETQ. Trimming cost V 0 bases and J 3 bases, with 9 bases left between them. The CDR3 loop spans 14 amino acids. Written as DNA, the CDR3 is TGCGCCAGCAGCTTGGCCTCTGGTGACACTGAAGCTTTCTTT. It translates to CASSLASGDTEAFF.

The CDR3, as DNA: TGTGCCAGCAGTTACCAAGGGTCAGATACGCAGTATTTT. Translating it yields CASSYQGSDTQYF. The genes are TRBV28 and TRBJ2-3, with unresolved D. V lost 4 bases, J lost 4 bases, and 9 bases lay in between. The CDR3 is 13 amino acids. The germline gives CDR1 MDHEN, CDR2 SYDVKM. The variable domain in full, completed from reference TRBV28 and TRBJ2-3, reads DVKVTQSSRYLVKRTGEKVFLECVQDMDHENMFWYRQDPGLGLRLIYFSYDVKMKEKGDIPEGYSVSREKKERFSLILESASTNQTSMYLCASSYQGSDTQYFGPGTRLTVL.

The chain carries TRBV6-4 and TRBJ2-5; maybe TRBD2 (5 bases). Trimming removed 3 bases at V and 5 bases at J, with 16 bases between. The CDR3 totals 15 residues. In germline, CDR1 is MRHNA, CDR2 SNTAGT. CDR3: CASSESSQPGETQYF. CDR3 nucleotide sequence: TGTGCCAGCAGTGAGAGTAGCCAGCCGGGGGAGACCCAGTACTTC.

CDR3 protein: CASSLEEGLTEAFF. For the CDR3, the DNA is TGTGCCAGCAGCTTAGAAGAGGGGCTCACTGAAGCTTTCTTT. The chain carries TRBV7-8 and TRBJ1-1; TRBD1 is a possible D gene (5 bases). The CDR3 has 14 amino acids. V lost 1 base to trimming and J lost 4 bases, with 10 bases between them. Germline V lookup: CDR1 SGHVS, CDR2 FQNEAQ.

This clone was counted between two and nine times. The chain uses TRBV6-5 and TRBJ2-7; tentative D call: TRBD1 (6 bases). V was trimmed by 6 bases and J by 0 bases, leaving 9 bases between them. This CDR3 comprises 13 residues. Germline V CDR1 and CDR2: MNHEY, SVGAGI. The CDR3 coding sequence is TGTGCCAGCAGGGGGGCCTCCTCCTACGAGCAGTACTTC. Its protein product is CASRGASSYEQYF.

CDR3 sequence reads: CASTKDSIYGYTF. The CDR3, as DNA: TGTGCCAGTACCAAGGACAGTATCTATGGCTACACCTTC. The chain joins TRBV19 to TRBJ1-2; the D gene is possibly TRBD1 (6 bases). CDR3 length: 13 amino acids. The germline V gene encodes CDR1 LNHDA and CDR2 SQIVND (reference sequence). V dropped 7 bases and J dropped 4 bases, with 13 bases sitting between them.

In nucleotides, the CDR3 is TGTGCCAGCAGCCGGACATATGAGCAGTTCTTC. Its protein product is CASSRTYEQFF. The genes are TRBV28 and TRBJ2-1, with D maybe TRBD1 (5 bases). There are 11 residues in the CDR3. Germline CDR1 MDHEN, CDR2 SYDVKM. The germline V and J ends were trimmed by 6 bases and 8 bases, with 8 bases remaining between them. The entire variable domain, with the rest obtained from reference TRBV28 and TRBJ2-1, is as follows: DVKVTQSSRYLVKRTGEKVFLECVQDMDHENMFWYRQDPGLGLRLIYFSYDVKMKEKGDIPEGYSVSREKKERFSLILESASTNQTSMYLCASSRTYEQFFGPGTRLTVL.

This clone has more than one count but fewer than ten. The chain couples TRBV7-9 to TRBJ1-2; 7 bases agree with TRBD1. The CDR3 has 15 residues. Germline CDR1 is SEHNR and CDR2 is FQNEAQ (reference sequence). The trim removed 1 base at V and 8 bases at J, leaving 10 bases unmatched. DNA of the CDR3: TGTGCCAGCAGCTTAGGGCCGACAGGGCCGGAGGGCTACACCTTC. Translated: CASSLGPTGPEGYTF.

The chain has TRBV5-5 and TRBJ2-1, with D perhaps TRBD1 or TRBD2 (5 bases each). Germline V gene sequence: CDR1 SGHKS, CDR2 YYEKEE (reference sequence). Trimming left V 0 bases short and J 3 bases short, with 10 bases between. The CDR3 has 15 residues. This CDR3 is CASSLGGAVYNEQFF. The CDR3 DNA reads TGTGCCAGCAGCTTGGGAGGGGCGGTCTACAATGAGCAGTTCTTC. The full variable domain, completed using reference TRBV5-5 and TRBJ2-1, is DAGVTQSPTHLIKTRGQQVTLRCSPISGHKSVSWYQQVLGQGPQFIFQYYEKEERGRGNFPDRFSARQFPNYSSELNVNALLLGDSALYLCASSLGGAVYNEQFFGPGTRLTVL.

The count of this clone is one. The chain combines TRBV10-2 with TRBJ1-5, with TRBD1 matching over 9 bases. With V trimmed by 3 bases and J by 0 bases, 6 bases remained unmatched. The CDR3 totals 17 residues. Germline CDR1 reads WSHSY; CDR2 reads SAAADI. CDR3 sequence: CASSEARQGVSNQPQHF. In DNA, the CDR3 is TGCGCCAGCAGTGAAGCCCGACAGGGGGTTAGCAATCAGCCCCAGCATTTT.